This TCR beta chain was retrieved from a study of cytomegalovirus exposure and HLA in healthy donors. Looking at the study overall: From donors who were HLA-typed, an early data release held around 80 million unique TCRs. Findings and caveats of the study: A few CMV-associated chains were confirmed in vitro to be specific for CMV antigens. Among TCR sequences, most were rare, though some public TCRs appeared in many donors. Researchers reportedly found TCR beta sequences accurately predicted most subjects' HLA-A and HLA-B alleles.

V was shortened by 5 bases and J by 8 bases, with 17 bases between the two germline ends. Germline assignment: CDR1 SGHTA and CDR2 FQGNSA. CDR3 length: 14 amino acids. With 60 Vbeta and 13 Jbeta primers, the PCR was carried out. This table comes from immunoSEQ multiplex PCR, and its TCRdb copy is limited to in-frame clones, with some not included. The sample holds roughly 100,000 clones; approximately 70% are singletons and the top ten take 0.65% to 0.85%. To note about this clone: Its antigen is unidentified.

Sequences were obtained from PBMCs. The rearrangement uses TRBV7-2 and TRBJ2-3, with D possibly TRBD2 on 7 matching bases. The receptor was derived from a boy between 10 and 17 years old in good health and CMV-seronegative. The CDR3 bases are TGTGCCAGCAGCCCCCTGGGGGGGCGGGGTACGCAGTATTTT. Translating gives CASSPLGGRGTQYF.